This TCR beta chain was sequenced for a study of blood T cells in healthy people across ages (dated by TCRdb to 2013 to 2016). For the study in its entirety: In model experiments, template switching captured about one uniquely barcoded TCR beta cDNA molecule for every two T cells. For two donors (one aged 18 to 29 and one aged 80 or older), the study analyzed two additional independent replicas of 1 million unique cDNA reads from the same blood draw. Age-related changes in TCR beta repertoire diversity were measured in the study by deep sequencing normalized with unique cDNA molecular identifiers. Four age groups were formed from the donors: young (average roughly 15 years), middle-aged (just under 40), aged (around 62) and long-lived (more than 75).

What the research found in general, with its limitations: Compared with the aged group, the long-lived group had more naive CD4+ T cells, fewer expanded clones and increased TCR diversity, a pattern suggesting age selection. As age increased, observed TCR beta diversity per million T cells dropped in a roughly linear way, and a significant reduction was already evident by age around 41. Conclusive comparison of naive and antigen-experienced compartments was prevented by the profiling of bulk unsorted PBMCs. Estimates of total diversity based on one million sequenced T cells were considered lower bounds and underestimates. Observed TCR beta diversity correlated strongly with the percentage of naive T cells measured by flow cytometry. Because donor CMV infection status was unknown, age-related changes in expanded clonotypes were potentially confounded.

This clonotype was counted a few times. Its antigen is still unknown. Within one base of it there is no much larger clone, and no base qualities were kept. Receptor amplification or capture employed 5' RACE. The sample was run on an Illumina HiSeq 2500. A second PCR of about 6 to 11 cycles was performed with a sample-barcoded 5' primer and a J-beta primer mix. A unique molecular identifier was introduced onto each TCR beta cDNA molecule by a template-switch 5' adaptor carrying 12 random nucleotides. Each sample yielded at least 2.5 million CDR3-containing paired-end reads. First-strand cDNA was synthesized from all RNA with the Mint cDNA synthesis kit, primed by a TRBC-specific oligonucleotide. Following uracil-DNA glycosylase treatment, all cDNA underwent a first 18-cycle PCR with the universal primers M1SS and BC2_uni_R. The paper's data handling went like this. For normalization, 1 million high-quality reads were randomly selected from each sample, with every read carrying a distinct molecular identifier. Reads with shared molecular identifiers were discarded instead of being binned into consensus sequences. MiTCR, run with a Q25 quality threshold and the strictest error-elimination algorithm, handled CDR3 identification, clonotype clustering and error correction. Lower-bound total TCR beta diversity was estimated with a nonparametric unseen species model using Euler transformation. TCRdb trimmed the raw reads at Q25, called clones with MiXCR and kept productive beta chains. Rows merge per CDR3 protein into single entries with the most common DNA and genes. The V and J calls shown here were made by TCRdb, not taken from the authors' results. The sample table contains over 700,000 distinct CDR3 sequences; only one count was recorded for 20% to 30% of them. 9.4% of the sample is held by the ten biggest clonotypes.

CDR1 and CDR2 are read off the germline V gene as MGHRA and YSYEKL. V loses 8 bases, J loses 2 bases, and the germline ends lie 18 bases apart. The CDR3 has 15 amino acids, counting the end cysteine and phenylalanine. Left in the record is the CDR3 DNA by itself, 45 bases read in frame from the first base. The donors were roughly 38 Caucasian individuals from Russia, aged roughly 6 to 100 years, who were systemically healthy. Around 9.8 milliliters of peripheral blood were collected from each donor into EDTA-treated Vacutainer tubes. PBMCs were isolated by Ficoll-Paque density-gradient centrifugation, with at least 6 million obtained per sample. Total RNA, at least 5 micrograms per sample, was extracted from PBMCs with Trizol reagent. The percentages of naive CD45RAhigh/CD27high T cells were determined by flow cytometry on a PBMC aliquot from every donor. The data were also submitted as part of a second study, on T cells of mothers and their children. According to the second study: The donors were nine systemically healthy Caucasian individuals, made up of three mothers and their six children. cDNA synthesis used all of the extracted RNA, with 1.5 ug of RNA in each 15 ul reaction. Sample barcodes and 2-4 random nucleotides were added via the M1S primer in the second PCR. Over 8.5 million TCR beta CDR3 reads were obtained for each mother, and millions of reads were obtained for each child. Thymic selection shapes the output of TCR recombination in a similar way in related and unrelated pairs, and inherited differences have a minor effect. Normalized repertoire overlap in related mother-child pairs was always slightly higher than in unrelated mother-child pairs, but the difference was never significant. With a sensitivity of around 97 clones per million clonotypes, no persistent microchimeric T cell clones were detected. Deep NGS was used in the study to compare the TCR beta repertoires of mothers and children and to look for features that separate related mother-child pairs from unrelated individuals. On average, the children were approximately 11 +/- 4 years old, while the mothers were about 40 +/- 4 years old. Libraries were sequenced on Illumina HiSeq 2000 with 100+100 nt paired-end reads after adapter ligation with NEBNext reagents. Mother and child libraries were prepared a month apart and sequenced in separate runs to prevent cross-contamination. For each donor, somewhere between roughly 500,000 and 2,100,000 distinct TCR beta clonotypes were identified. Naive TCR beta clonotypes were estimated from low-frequency clonotypes matched to each donor's FACS-determined naive share, without sorting.

This sequence originates from a boy younger than 18 in good health. Sequenced input: blood. This chain joins TRBV4-1 to TRBJ1-1; TRBD1 might be the D gene, on 6 matching bases. The CDR3 protein: CASGRDTGSNTEAFF. The DNA sequence is given as TGCGCCAGCGGGAGGGACACAGGATCTAACACTGAAGCTTTCTTT.